This paragraph reports one T cell receptor beta chain. Its antigen is not known. This CDR3 spans 15 amino acids. The data were obtained in a study of Ad26.COV2.S vaccination and SARS-CoV-2 variants. Whole-study context: Sample donor was a member of the COV1001 Ad26.COV2.S trial arm. The study, taken as a whole, reports: The TCR breadth and depth analyses may have produced an underestimate of total T cell responses. It was reported that spike-specific CD8+ and CD4+ T cell responses were substantially broad after vaccination.

Treatment of the sample: around 19 received Ad26.COV2.S at low or high dose, single or two shots; a few received placebo; per-sample allocation not given. The samples date from day 63 after the first vaccine or placebo injection. Donation came from an adult in Boston who was aged 18-55 years. Method: immunoSEQ multiplex PCR; TCRdb's copy keeps in-frame clones and lacks some. The sample holds nearly 400,000 clones, 75% to 90% seen once. Specimen: peripheral blood, collected in a trial of Ad26.COV2.S vaccine versus placebo. The TCR originated in a person between 18 and 59 years old who received the Ad26.COV2.S COVID-19 vaccine or a placebo. This sequence joins TRBV1 and TRBJ2-6; the table's D call TRBD1 went unverified against the DNA. TRBV1 is described as a pseudogene. DNA for the CDR3: TGCACCAGCATGACAGGTTCCTCTGGGGCCAACGTCCTGACTTTC. This translates into CTSMTGSSGANVLTF.